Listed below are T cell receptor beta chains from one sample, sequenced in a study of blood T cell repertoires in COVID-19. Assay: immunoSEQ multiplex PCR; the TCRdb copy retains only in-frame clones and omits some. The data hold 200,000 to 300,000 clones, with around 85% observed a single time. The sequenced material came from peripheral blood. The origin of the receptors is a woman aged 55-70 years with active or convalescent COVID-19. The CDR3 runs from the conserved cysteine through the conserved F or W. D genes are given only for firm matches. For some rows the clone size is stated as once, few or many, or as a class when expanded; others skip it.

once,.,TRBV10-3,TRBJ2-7,CAISESSGMIYEQYF,TGTGCCATCAGTGAGTCGAGCGGAATGATCTACGAGCAGTACTTC
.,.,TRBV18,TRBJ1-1,CASSPPGGVRTEAFF,TGTGCCAGCTCACCACCGGGAGGGGTAAGAACTGAAGCTTTCTTT
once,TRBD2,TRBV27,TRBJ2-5,CASSFMTSGNQETQYF,TGTGCCAGCAGTTTCATGACTAGCGGCAACCAAGAGACCCAGTACTTC
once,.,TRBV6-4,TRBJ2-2,CASSDRSDPNTGELFF,TGTGCCAGCAGTGACCGGTCCGATCCGAACACCGGGGAGCTGTTTTTT
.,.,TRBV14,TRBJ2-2,CASSALNGGELFF,TGTGCCAGCAGCGCACTGAACGGCGGGGAGCTGTTTTTT
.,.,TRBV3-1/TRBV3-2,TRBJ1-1,CASSQGRDSHMNTEAFF,TGTGCCAGCAGCCAAGGCCGAGACAGCCACATGAACACTGAAGCTTTCTTT
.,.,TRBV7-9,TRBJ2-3,CASTNGAGDRDTQYF,TGTGCCAGCACAAACGGGGCAGGGGATCGGGATACGCAGTATTTT
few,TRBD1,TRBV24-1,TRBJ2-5,CATSDSTDRGKQETQYF,TGTGCCACCAGTGACTCTACTGACAGGGGGAAACAAGAGACCCAGTACTTC
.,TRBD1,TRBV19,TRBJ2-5,CASGTGVQETQYF,TGTGCCAGTGGGACAGGGGTACAAGAGACCCAGTACTTC
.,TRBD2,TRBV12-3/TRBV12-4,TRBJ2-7,CASSLEAGELYF,TGTGCCAGCAGTTTGGAAGCGGGAGAGTTGTACTTC
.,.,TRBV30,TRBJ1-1,CAWSGGGGTEAFF,TGTGCCTGGAGTGGAGGGGGAGGGACTGAAGCTTTCTTT
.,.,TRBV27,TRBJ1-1,CASRGGGGMNTEAFF,TGTGCCAGCAGGGGAGGGGGGGGGATGAACACTGAAGCTTTCTTT
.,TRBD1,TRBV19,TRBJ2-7,CASRTGQGSYEQYF,TGTGCCAGTAGAACGGGACAGGGCTCCTACGAGCAGTACTTC
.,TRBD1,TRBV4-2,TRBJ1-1,CASSPGQLNTEAFF,TGTGCCAGCAGCCCGGGACAGCTGAACACTGAAGCTTTCTTT
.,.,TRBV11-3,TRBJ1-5,CASSPSAGQPQHF,TGTGCCAGCAGCCCAAGTGCGGGACAGCCCCAGCATTTT
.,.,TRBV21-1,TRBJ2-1,CASSPRLQGRTYNEQFF,TGTGCCAGCAGCCCCCGCCTACAGGGAAGAACTTACAATGAGCAGTTCTTC
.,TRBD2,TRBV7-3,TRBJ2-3,CASSLGASGRRTDTQYF,TGTGCCAGCAGCTTAGGTGCTAGCGGGAGAAGGACAGATACGCAGTATTTT
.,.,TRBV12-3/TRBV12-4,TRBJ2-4,CASSILQGRKYF,TGTGCCAGCAGCATCCTACAGGGAAGGAAGTACTTC
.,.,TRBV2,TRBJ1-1,CASSEDRTLNTEAFF,TGTGCCAGCAGTGAGGACCGGACACTGAACACTGAAGCTTTCTTT
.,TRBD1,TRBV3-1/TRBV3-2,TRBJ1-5,CASSQDAGGQPQHF,TGTGCCAGCAGCCAAGACGCAGGGGGACAGCCCCAGCATTTT
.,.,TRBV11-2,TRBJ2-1,CASSLSRGLNNEQFF,TGTGCCAGCAGCTTATCACGAGGCCTGAACAATGAGCAGTTCTTC
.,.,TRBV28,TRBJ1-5,CASMEGGFISNQPQHF,TGTGCCAGCATGGAAGGGGGTTTTATCAGCAATCAGCCCCAGCATTTT
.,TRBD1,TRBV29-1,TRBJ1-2,CSAGQGRIYGYTF,TGCAGCGCCGGACAGGGCCGAATCTATGGCTACACCTTC
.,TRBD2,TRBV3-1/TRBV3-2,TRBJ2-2,CASSQETGTSGRITGELFF,TGTGCCAGCAGCCAAGAAACCGGGACTAGCGGGCGAATCACCGGGGAGCTGTTTTTT
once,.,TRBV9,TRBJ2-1,CASSGARREQFF,TGTGCCAGCAGCGGGGCTCGGCGTGAGCAGTTCTTC
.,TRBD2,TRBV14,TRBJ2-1,CASSQGGVKTLAGAINEQFF,TGTGCCAGCAGCCAAGGAGGGGTAAAAACACTAGCGGGAGCCATCAATGAGCAGTTCTTC
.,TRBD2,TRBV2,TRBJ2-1,CASISGGPDNEQFF,TGTGCCAGCATTAGCGGGGGACCAGACAATGAGCAGTTCTTC
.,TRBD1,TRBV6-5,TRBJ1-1,CASSRRRDSPEAFF,TGTGCCAGCAGTCGGCGCCGGGACAGCCCTGAAGCTTTCTTT
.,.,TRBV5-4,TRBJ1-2,CASSLARGGDGYTF,TGTGCCAGCAGCTTGGCTAGAGGCGGGGATGGCTACACCTTC
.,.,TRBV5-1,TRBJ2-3,CASSSADTQYF,TGCGCCAGCAGCTCCGCAGATACGCAGTATTTT
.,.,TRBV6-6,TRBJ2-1,CASSYTLHYEQFF,TGTGCCAGCAGTTACACTCTGCACTACGAGCAGTTCTTC
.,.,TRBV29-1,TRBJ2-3,CSVDTGLGTDTQYF,TGCAGCGTGGACACAGGGTTAGGCACAGATACGCAGTATTTT
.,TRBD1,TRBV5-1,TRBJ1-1,CASSLGQGSRQEAFF,TGCGCCAGCAGCCTTGGACAGGGAAGCCGCCAGGAAGCTTTCTTT
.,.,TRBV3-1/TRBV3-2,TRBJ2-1,CASSPPGGLSYNEQFF,TGTGCCAGCAGCCCTCCCGGCGGGCTTTCCTACAATGAGCAGTTCTTC
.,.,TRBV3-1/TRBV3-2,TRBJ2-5,CASSQDQGTQYF,TGTGCCAGCAGCCAAGATCAGGGGACCCAGTACTTC
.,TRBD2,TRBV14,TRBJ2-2,CASSQAPGLAGVQTGELFF,TGTGCCAGCAGCCAAGCCCCCGGACTAGCGGGAGTACAGACCGGGGAGCTGTTTTTT
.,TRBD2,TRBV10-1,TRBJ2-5,CASTGLEIGTQYF,TGCGCCAGTACGGGACTAGAGATAGGGACCCAGTACTTC
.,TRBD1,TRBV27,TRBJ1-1,CASSLTGGMTEAFF,TGTGCCAGCAGTTTGACAGGGGGGATGACTGAAGCTTTCTTT
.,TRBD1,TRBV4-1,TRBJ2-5,CASSPGQGEGETQYF,TGCGCCAGCAGCCCAGGACAGGGCGAGGGAGAGACCCAGTACTTC
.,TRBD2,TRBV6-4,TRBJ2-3,CASSVELAGGQNTQYF,TGTGCCAGCAGTGTCGAACTAGCGGGGGGGCAAAATACGCAGTATTTT
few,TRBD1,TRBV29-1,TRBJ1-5,CSASTGRNQPQHF,TGCAGCGCTTCGACAGGGAGGAATCAGCCCCAGCATTTT
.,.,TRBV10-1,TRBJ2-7,CASSDSRFLPGEQYF,TGCGCCAGCAGTGACTCCCGGTTCCTTCCCGGCGAGCAGTACTTC
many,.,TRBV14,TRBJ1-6,CASSQVAIYNSPLHF,TGTGCCAGCAGCCAAGTCGCTATCTATAATTCACCCCTCCACTTT
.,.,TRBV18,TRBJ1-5,CASSTGFDSNQPQHF,TGTGCCAGCTCAACAGGGTTTGACAGCAATCAGCCCCAGCATTTT
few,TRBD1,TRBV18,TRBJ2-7,CASSPDRGLSYEQYF,TGTGCCAGCTCACCAGACAGGGGGCTTTCCTACGAGCAGTACTTC
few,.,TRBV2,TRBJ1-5,CASSPRYSYSNQPQHF,TGTGCCAGCAGTCCCCGTTACTCATATAGCAATCAGCCCCAGCATTTT
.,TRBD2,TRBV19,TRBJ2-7,CASSKASGYYEQYF,TGTGCCAGTAGTAAGGCTAGCGGGTACTACGAGCAGTACTTC
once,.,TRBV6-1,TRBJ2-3,CASSERPGYPGDTQYF,TGTGCCAGCAGTGAAAGGCCAGGGTACCCAGGAGATACGCAGTATTTT
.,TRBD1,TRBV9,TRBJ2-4,CASSARTGGNIQYF,TGTGCCAGCAGCGCCCGGACAGGGGGGAACATTCAGTACTTC
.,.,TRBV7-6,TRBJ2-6,CASSLWPLQGSGANVLTF,TGTGCCAGCAGCTTATGGCCCTTACAGGGCTCTGGGGCCAACGTCCTGACTTTC
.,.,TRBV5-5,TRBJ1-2,CASSSTRQNNYGYTF,TGTGCCAGCAGCTCAACAAGACAGAATAACTATGGCTACACCTTC
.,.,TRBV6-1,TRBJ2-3,CASSEDLRGAHGGTQYF,TGTGCCAGCAGTGAAGATTTACGGGGGGCCCATGGGGGTACGCAGTATTTT
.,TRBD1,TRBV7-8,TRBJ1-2,CASSPRTGIYGYTF,TGTGCCAGCAGCCCACGGACAGGAATCTATGGCTACACCTTC
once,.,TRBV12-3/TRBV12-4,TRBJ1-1,CASSRRRQHEAFF,TGTGCCAGCAGCAGACGCCGACAGCATGAAGCTTTCTTT
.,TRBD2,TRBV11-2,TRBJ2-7,CASSRPGLAPYEQYF,TGTGCCAGCAGCCGTCCGGGACTAGCCCCCTACGAGCAGTACTTC
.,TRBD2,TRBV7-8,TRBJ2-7,CASSLAGGIYEQYF,TGTGCCAGCAGCTTAGCGGGAGGGATCTACGAGCAGTACTTC
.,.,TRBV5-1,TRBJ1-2,CASSLDGDYGYTF,TGCGCCAGCAGCCTCGACGGAGACTATGGCTACACCTTC
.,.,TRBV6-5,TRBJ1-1,CASSLDWNTEAFF,TGTGCCAGCAGCTTAGACTGGAACACTGAAGCTTTCTTT
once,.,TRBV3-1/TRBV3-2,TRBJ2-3,CASSYFLDTQYF,TGTGCCAGCAGCTATTTTCTCGATACGCAGTATTTT